This T cell receptor beta chain was identified in a study of cytomegalovirus exposure and HLA in healthy donors. Findings and limits, study-wide: Listed as cytomegalovirus-associated were 150 or so TCR beta chains. CMV antigen specificity was confirmed in vitro for a few CMV-associated chains.

Comment on this clone: Its antigen is unidentified.

The V end lost 5 bases, the J end lost 3 bases, and 14 bases lay between the germline ends. From germline, CDR1 is SGHRS and CDR2 YFSETQ. The CDR3 is 14 residues long. Clones were sequenced by immunoSEQ multiplex PCR, and TCRdb holds only the in-frame ones, with some missing. The table has about 260,000 clones, about 92% seen once. Sequencing input: PBMCs. V and J are TRBV5-1 and TRBJ2-5; D is perhaps TRBD2 (5 bases). This receptor was identified in a woman in her twenties or thirties in good health and CMV-seronegative. The CDR3 region has the DNA TGCGCCAGCAGTGTGCGGGCCACTAAAGAGACCCAGTACTTC. Its protein product is CASSVRATKETQYF.